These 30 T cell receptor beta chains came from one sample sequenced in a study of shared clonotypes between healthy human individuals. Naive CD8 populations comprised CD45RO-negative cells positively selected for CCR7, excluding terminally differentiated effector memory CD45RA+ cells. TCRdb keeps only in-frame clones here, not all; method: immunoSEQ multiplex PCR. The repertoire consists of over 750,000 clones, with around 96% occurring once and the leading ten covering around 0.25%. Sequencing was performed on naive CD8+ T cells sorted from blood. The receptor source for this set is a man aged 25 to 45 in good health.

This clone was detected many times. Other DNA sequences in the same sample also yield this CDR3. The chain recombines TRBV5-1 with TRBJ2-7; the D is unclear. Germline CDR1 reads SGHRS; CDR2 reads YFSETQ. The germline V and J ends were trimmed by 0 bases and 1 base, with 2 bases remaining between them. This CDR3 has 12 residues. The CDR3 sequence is CASSLESYEQYF. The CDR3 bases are TGCGCCAGCAGCTTGGAGTCCTACGAGCAGTACTTC.

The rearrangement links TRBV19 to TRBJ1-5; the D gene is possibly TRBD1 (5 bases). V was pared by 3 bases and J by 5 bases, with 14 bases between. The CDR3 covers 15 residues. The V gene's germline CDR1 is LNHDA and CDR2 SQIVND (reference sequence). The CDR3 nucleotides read TGTGCCAGTAGTATCAACGGGGGTTGGGATCAGCCCCAGCATTTT. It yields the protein CASSINGGWDQPQHF.

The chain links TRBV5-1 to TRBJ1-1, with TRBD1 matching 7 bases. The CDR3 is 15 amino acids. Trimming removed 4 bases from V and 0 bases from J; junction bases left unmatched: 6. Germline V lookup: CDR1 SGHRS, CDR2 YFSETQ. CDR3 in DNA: TGCGCCAGCAGCGAGACCGGGACAGTGAACACTGAAGCTTTCTTT. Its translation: CASSETGTVNTEAFF.

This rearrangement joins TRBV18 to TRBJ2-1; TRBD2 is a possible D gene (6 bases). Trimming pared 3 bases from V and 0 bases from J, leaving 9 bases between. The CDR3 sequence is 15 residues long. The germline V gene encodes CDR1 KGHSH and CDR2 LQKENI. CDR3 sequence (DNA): TGTGCCAGCTCACCCGCTAGCGTCTCCTACAATGAGCAGTTCTTC. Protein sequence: CASSPASVSYNEQFF.

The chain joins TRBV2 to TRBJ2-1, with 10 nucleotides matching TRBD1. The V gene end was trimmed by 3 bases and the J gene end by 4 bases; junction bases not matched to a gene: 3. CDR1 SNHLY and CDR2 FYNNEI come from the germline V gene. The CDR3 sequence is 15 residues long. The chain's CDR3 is CASSDPGQGYNEQFF. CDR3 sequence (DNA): TGTGCCAGCAGTGACCCGGGACAGGGGTACAATGAGCAGTTCTTC.

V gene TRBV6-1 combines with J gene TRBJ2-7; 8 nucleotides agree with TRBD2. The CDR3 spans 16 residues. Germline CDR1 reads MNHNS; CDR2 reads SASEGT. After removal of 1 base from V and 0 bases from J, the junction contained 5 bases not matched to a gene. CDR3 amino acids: CASSEVGLATSYEQYF. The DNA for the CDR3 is TGTGCCAGCAGTGAAGTTGGACTAGCCACCTCCTACGAGCAGTACTTC.

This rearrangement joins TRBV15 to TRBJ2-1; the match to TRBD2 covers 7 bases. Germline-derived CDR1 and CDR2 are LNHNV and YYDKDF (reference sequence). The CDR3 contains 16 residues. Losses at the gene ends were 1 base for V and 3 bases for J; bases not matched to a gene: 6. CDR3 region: CATSRGREGNYNEQFF. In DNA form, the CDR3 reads TGTGCCACCAGCAGAGGCAGGGAGGGTAACTACAATGAGCAGTTCTTC.

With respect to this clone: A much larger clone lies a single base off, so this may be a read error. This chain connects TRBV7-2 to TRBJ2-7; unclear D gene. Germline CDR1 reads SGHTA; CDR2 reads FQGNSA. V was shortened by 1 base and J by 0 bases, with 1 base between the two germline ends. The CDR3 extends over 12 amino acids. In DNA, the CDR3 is TGTGCCAGCAGCTTAGGCTCCTACGAGCAGTACTTC. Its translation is CASSLGSYEQYF.

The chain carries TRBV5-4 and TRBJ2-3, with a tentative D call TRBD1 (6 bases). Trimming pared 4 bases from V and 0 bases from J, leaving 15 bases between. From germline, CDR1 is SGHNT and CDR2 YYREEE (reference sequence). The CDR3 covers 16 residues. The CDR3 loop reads CASSNIDRPSTDTQYF. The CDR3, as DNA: TGTGCCAGCAGCAACATTGACAGGCCTAGCACAGATACGCAGTATTTT.

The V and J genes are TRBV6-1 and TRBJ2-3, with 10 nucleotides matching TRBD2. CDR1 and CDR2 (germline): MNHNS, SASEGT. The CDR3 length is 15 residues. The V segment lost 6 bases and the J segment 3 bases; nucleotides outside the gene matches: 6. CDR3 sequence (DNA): TGTGCCAGCAGGGCTAGGACTAGCGGAACAGATACGCAGTATTTT. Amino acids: CASRARTSGTDTQYF.

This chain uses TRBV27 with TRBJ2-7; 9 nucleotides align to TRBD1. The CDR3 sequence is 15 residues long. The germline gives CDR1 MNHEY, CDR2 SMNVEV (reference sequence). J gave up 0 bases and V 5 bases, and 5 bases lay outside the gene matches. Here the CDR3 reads CASSLRQGGSYEQYF. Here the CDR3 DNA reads TGTGCCAGCAGTCTAAGACAGGGGGGCTCCTACGAGCAGTACTTC.

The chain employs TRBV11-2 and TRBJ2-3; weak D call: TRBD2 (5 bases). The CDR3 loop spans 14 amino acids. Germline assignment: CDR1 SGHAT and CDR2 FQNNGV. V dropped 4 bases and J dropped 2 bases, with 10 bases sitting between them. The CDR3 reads CASSSGLDTDTQYF. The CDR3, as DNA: TGTGCCAGCAGCTCTGGACTCGACACAGATACGCAGTATTTT.

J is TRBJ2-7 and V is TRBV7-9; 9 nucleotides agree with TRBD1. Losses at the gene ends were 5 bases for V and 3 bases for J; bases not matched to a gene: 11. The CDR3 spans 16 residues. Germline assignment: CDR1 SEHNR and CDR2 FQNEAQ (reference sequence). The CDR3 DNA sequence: TGTGCCAGCAGCAACGTCCCGGGACAGGGCAACTACGAGCAGTACTTC. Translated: CASSNVPGQGNYEQYF.

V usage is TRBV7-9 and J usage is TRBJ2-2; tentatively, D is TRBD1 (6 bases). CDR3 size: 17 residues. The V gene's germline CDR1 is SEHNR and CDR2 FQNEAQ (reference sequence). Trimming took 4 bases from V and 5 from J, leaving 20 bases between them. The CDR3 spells CASSSNTGTSGTGELFF. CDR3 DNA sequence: TGTGCCAGCAGCTCCAATACAGGGACCTCGGGGACCGGGGAGCTGTTTTTT.

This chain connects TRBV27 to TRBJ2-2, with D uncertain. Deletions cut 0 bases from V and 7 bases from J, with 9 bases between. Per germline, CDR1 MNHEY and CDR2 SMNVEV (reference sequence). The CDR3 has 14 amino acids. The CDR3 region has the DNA TGTGCCAGCAGTTTATCTACAAGTATCGGGGAGCTGTTTTTT. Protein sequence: CASSLSTSIGELFF.

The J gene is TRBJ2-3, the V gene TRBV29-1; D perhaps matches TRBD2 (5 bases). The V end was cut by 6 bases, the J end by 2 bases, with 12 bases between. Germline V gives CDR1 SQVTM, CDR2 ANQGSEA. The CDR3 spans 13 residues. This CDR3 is CSVRREITDTQYF. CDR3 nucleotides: TGCAGCGTCCGCCGGGAAATCACAGATACGCAGTATTTT.

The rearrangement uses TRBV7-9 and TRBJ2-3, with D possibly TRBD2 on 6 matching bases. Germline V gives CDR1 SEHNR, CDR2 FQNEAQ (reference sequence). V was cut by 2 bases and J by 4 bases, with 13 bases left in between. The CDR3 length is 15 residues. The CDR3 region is CASSLQDGGADTQYF. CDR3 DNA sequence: TGTGCCAGCAGCTTACAGGACGGAGGGGCAGATACGCAGTATTTT.

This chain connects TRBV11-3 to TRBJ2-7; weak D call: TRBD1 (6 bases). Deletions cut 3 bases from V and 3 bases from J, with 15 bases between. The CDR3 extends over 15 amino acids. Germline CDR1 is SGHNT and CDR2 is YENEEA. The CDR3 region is CASSLGRGKGYEQYF. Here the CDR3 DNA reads TGTGCCAGCAGCTTGGGCAGGGGAAAAGGCTACGAGCAGTACTTC.

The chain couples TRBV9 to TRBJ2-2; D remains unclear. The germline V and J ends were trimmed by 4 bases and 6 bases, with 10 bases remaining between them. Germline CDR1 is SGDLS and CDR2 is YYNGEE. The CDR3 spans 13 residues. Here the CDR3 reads CASSLPQAGELFF. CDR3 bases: TGTGCCAGCAGCCTCCCCCAGGCCGGGGAGCTGTTTTTT.

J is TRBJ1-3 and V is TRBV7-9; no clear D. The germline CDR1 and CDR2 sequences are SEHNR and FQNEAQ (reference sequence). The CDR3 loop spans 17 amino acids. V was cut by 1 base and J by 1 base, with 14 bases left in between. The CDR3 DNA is TGTGCCAGCAGCTTAGGATCGGAGGGAATGTCTGGAAACACCATATATTTT. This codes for CASSLGSEGMSGNTIYF.

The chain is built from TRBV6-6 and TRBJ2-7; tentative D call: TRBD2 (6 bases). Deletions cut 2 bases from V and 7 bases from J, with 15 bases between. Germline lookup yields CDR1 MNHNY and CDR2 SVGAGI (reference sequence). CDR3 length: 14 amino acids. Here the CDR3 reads CASSYRAPGVEQYF. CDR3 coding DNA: TGTGCCAGCAGTTACCGGGCTCCGGGAGTTGAGCAGTACTTC.

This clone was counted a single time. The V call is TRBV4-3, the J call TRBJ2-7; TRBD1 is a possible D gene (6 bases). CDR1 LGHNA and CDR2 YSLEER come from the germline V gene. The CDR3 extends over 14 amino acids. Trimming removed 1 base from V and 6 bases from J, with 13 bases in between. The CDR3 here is CASSQVGQGSEQYF. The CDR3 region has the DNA TGCGCCAGCAGCCAAGTGGGCCAGGGGAGCGAGCAGTACTTC.

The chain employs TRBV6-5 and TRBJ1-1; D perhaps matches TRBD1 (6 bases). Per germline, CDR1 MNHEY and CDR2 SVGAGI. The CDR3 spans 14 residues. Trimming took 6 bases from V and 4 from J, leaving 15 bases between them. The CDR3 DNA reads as TGTGCCAGCAGCAACAGTCTAGGGGGCACTGAAGCTTTCTTT. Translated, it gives CASSNSLGGTEAFF.

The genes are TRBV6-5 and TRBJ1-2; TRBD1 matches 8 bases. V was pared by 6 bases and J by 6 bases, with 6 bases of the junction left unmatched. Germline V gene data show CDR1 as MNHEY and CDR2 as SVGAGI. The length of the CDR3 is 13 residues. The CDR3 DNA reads TGTGCCAGCAGCATGACAGGGGCCCATGGCTACACCTTC. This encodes CASSMTGAHGYTF.

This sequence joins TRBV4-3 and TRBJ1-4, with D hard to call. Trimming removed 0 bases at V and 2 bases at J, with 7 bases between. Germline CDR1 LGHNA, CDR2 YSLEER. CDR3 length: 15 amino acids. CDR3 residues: CASSQDWATNEKLFF. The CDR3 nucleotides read TGCGCCAGCAGCCAAGACTGGGCTACTAATGAAAAACTGTTTTTT.

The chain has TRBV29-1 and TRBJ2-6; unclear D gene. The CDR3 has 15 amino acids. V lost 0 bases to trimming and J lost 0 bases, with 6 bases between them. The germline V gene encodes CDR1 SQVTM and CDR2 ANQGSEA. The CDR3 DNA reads TGCAGCGTTGAAGACCGACACTCTGGGGCCAACGTCCTGACTTTC. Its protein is CSVEDRHSGANVLTF. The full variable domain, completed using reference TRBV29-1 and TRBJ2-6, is SAVISQKPSRDICQRGTSLTIQCQVDSQVTMMFWYRQQPGQSLTLIATANQGSEATYESGFVIDKFPISRPNLTFSTLTVSNMSPEDSSIYLCSVEDRHSGANVLTFGAGSRLTVL.

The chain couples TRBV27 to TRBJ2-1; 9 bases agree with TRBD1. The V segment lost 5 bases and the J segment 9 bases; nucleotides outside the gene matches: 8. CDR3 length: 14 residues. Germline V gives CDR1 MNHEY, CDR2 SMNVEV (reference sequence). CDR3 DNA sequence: TGTGCCAGCAGTATCGGGACAGGGTTAGGTGAGCAGTTCTTC. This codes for CASSIGTGLGEQFF.

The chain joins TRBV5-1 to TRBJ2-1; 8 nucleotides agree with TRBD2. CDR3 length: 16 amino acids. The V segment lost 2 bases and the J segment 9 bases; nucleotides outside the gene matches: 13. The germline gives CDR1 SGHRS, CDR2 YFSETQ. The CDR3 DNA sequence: TGCGCCAGCAGCTTTTATGTACTAGCGGATAGGGTTGAGCAGTTCTTC. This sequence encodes CASSFYVLADRVEQFF.

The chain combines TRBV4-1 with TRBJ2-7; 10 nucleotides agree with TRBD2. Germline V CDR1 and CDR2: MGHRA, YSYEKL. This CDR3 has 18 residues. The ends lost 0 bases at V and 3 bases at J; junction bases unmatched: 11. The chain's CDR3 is CASSQEVLAGALSYEQYF. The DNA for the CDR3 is TGCGCCAGCAGCCAAGAGGTCCTAGCGGGAGCTCTGAGCTACGAGCAGTACTTC.

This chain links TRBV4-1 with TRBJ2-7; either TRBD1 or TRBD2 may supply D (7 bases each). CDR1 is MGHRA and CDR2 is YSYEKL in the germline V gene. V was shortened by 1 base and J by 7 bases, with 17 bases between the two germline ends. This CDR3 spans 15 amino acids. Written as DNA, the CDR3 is TGCGCCAGCAGCCAAGGATTGACAGGGACTACGGAGCAGTACTTC. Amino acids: CASSQGLTGTTEQYF.